This is a list of T cell receptor beta chains from one sample in a study of blood T cell repertoires in COVID-19. Produced via immunoSEQ multiplex PCR; TCRdb's table is partial and in-frame only. The repertoire holds 250,000 to 300,000 clones, 75% to 90% seen once, with 2.2% in the top ten. Material for sequencing was peripheral blood. The receptors stem from a woman between 50 and 59 years old who had recovered from COVID-19. CDR3s include the opening cysteine and the closing phenylalanine or tryptophan. Each record gives: V gene, clone size, D gene, J gene, CDR3 protein, CDR3 DNA. D genes are given only for firm matches. A row's size may be missing; if present it is once, few, many or a size class.

v_gene: TRBV19; abundance: NA; d_gene: TRBD1; j_gene: TRBJ1-1; CDR3aa: CASKARGQGRMNTEAFF; CDR3nt: TGTGCCAGCAAGGCGAGGGGACAGGGTCGAATGAACACTGAAGCTTTCTTT
v_gene: TRBV27; abundance: many; d_gene: NA; j_gene: TRBJ2-5; CDR3aa: CASSLSSAQETQYF; CDR3nt: TGTGCCAGCAGTTTATCTAGCGCTCAAGAGACCCAGTACTTC
v_gene: TRBV7-8; abundance: NA; d_gene: TRBD1; j_gene: TRBJ1-5; CDR3aa: CASSLGDRVDQPQHF; CDR3nt: TGTGCCAGCAGCTTAGGTGACAGGGTGGATCAGCCCCAGCATTTT
v_gene: TRBV7-8; abundance: NA; d_gene: TRBD1; j_gene: TRBJ1-2; CDR3aa: CASSLGAGGNLYGYTF; CDR3nt: TGTGCCAGCAGCTTAGGGGCAGGGGGAAACCTCTATGGCTACACCTTC
v_gene: TRBV7-2; abundance: NA; d_gene: NA; j_gene: TRBJ2-7; CDR3aa: CASSLSWDTRYEQYF; CDR3nt: TGTGCCAGCAGCCTTAGCTGGGACACCCGCTACGAGCAGTACTTC
v_gene: TRBV6-6; abundance: NA; d_gene: NA; j_gene: TRBJ1-1; CDR3aa: CASSYSPGNTEAFF; CDR3nt: TGTGCCAGCAGTTACTCCCCGGGAAACACTGAAGCTTTCTTT
v_gene: TRBV3-1/TRBV3-2; abundance: NA; d_gene: TRBD2; j_gene: TRBJ2-7; CDR3aa: CASSQDPSGSIEQYF; CDR3nt: TGTGCCAGCAGCCAAGATCCTAGCGGGAGTATCGAGCAGTACTTC
v_gene: TRBV28; abundance: once; d_gene: TRBD1; j_gene: TRBJ1-1; CDR3aa: CASSPWTGDTNTEAFF; CDR3nt: TGTGCCAGCAGTCCTTGGACAGGGGATACGAACACTGAAGCTTTCTTT
v_gene: TRBV19; abundance: NA; d_gene: NA; j_gene: TRBJ1-2; CDR3aa: CASSVNYGYTF; CDR3nt: TGTGCCAGTTCTGTTAACTATGGCTACACCTTC
v_gene: TRBV2; abundance: few; d_gene: TRBD1; j_gene: TRBJ2-1; CDR3aa: CASKEGQGSYNEQFF; CDR3nt: TGTGCCAGCAAAGAAGGACAGGGCTCCTACAATGAGCAGTTCTTC
v_gene: TRBV7-8; abundance: NA; d_gene: TRBD2; j_gene: TRBJ2-7; CDR3aa: CASSLSGTTPEQYF; CDR3nt: TGTGCCAGCAGCTTATCGGGGACTACGCCAGAGCAGTACTTC
v_gene: TRBV6-5; abundance: NA; d_gene: TRBD1; j_gene: TRBJ1-4; CDR3aa: CASSPQGILEKLFF; CDR3nt: TGTGCCAGCAGCCCACAGGGGATACTTGAAAAACTGTTTTTT
v_gene: TRBV2; abundance: NA; d_gene: TRBD2; j_gene: TRBJ2-7; CDR3aa: CASRGRAESTYEQYF; CDR3nt: TGTGCCAGCAGGGGGAGGGCCGAATCCACCTACGAGCAGTACTTC
v_gene: TRBV7-7; abundance: NA; d_gene: NA; j_gene: TRBJ2-1; CDR3aa: CASSLGQAANEQFF; CDR3nt: TGTGCTAGCAGCTTAGGTCAAGCGGCAAATGAGCAGTTCTTC
v_gene: TRBV7-9; abundance: few; d_gene: TRBD2; j_gene: TRBJ2-3; CDR3aa: CASSLGVAGGGRTDTQYF; CDR3nt: TGTGCCAGCAGCTTAGGGGTAGCGGGAGGCGGACGCACAGATACGCAGTATTTT
v_gene: TRBV27; abundance: NA; d_gene: TRBD2; j_gene: TRBJ2-1; CDR3aa: CASSFLASGYNEQFF; CDR3nt: TGTGCCAGCAGTTTTTTGGCTAGCGGTTACAATGAGCAGTTCTTC
v_gene: TRBV27; abundance: NA; d_gene: NA; j_gene: TRBJ1-6; CDR3aa: CASTSSGGASSPLHF; CDR3nt: TGTGCCAGCACCTCATCGGGAGGGGCGAGTTCACCCCTCCACTTT
v_gene: TRBV6-5; abundance: NA; d_gene: TRBD1; j_gene: TRBJ1-1; CDR3aa: CASGGTGGTEAFF; CDR3nt: TGTGCCAGCGGGGGGACAGGGGGCACTGAAGCTTTCTTT
v_gene: TRBV9; abundance: NA; d_gene: TRBD1; j_gene: TRBJ2-1; CDR3aa: CASSVGIPGQYYNEQFF; CDR3nt: TGTGCCAGCAGCGTAGGGATCCCGGGACAGTACTACAATGAGCAGTTCTTC
v_gene: TRBV9; abundance: NA; d_gene: TRBD2; j_gene: TRBJ2-2; CDR3aa: CASSVGRGSGELFF; CDR3nt: TGTGCCAGCAGCGTTGGGAGGGGATCCGGGGAGCTGTTTTTT
v_gene: TRBV2; abundance: NA; d_gene: NA; j_gene: TRBJ1-4; CDR3aa: CASSELGASNEKLFF; CDR3nt: TGTGCCAGCAGTGAATTGGGGGCCTCTAATGAAAAACTGTTTTTT
v_gene: TRBV5-1; abundance: NA; d_gene: TRBD1; j_gene: TRBJ1-3; CDR3aa: CASSSSTGDGNTIYF; CDR3nt: TGCGCCAGCAGCTCCTCTACAGGGGACGGAAACACCATATATTTT
v_gene: TRBV10-3; abundance: NA; d_gene: TRBD1; j_gene: TRBJ1-2; CDR3aa: CAITRGQGYYGYTF; CDR3nt: TGTGCCATCACCCGAGGACAGGGGTACTATGGCTACACCTTC
v_gene: TRBV5-8; abundance: once; d_gene: TRBD1; j_gene: TRBJ1-2; CDR3aa: CASSTTGVAGGYTF; CDR3nt: TGTGCCAGCAGCACCACAGGGGTTGCTGGGGGCTACACCTTC
v_gene: TRBV5-1; abundance: NA; d_gene: TRBD2; j_gene: TRBJ2-3; CDR3aa: CASSLAGAPDTQYF; CDR3nt: TGCGCCAGCAGCCTAGCGGGAGCACCAGATACGCAGTATTTT
v_gene: TRBV5-6; abundance: NA; d_gene: NA; j_gene: TRBJ2-5; CDR3aa: CASTQGGVETQYF; CDR3nt: TGTGCCAGCACTCAAGGGGGGGTGGAGACCCAGTACTTC
v_gene: TRBV4-1; abundance: NA; d_gene: TRBD1; j_gene: TRBJ2-2; CDR3aa: CASSRPGQGVAGELFF; CDR3nt: TGCGCCAGCAGCCGACCGGGACAGGGGGTTGCCGGGGAGCTGTTTTTT
v_gene: TRBV6-5; abundance: NA; d_gene: NA; j_gene: TRBJ1-1; CDR3aa: CASIGAQNTEAFF; CDR3nt: TGTGCCAGCATTGGTGCGCAGAACACTGAAGCTTTCTTT
v_gene: TRBV7-9; abundance: NA; d_gene: NA; j_gene: TRBJ2-1; CDR3aa: CASSYITGFNEQFF; CDR3nt: TGTGCCAGCAGCTATATTACAGGATTCAATGAGCAGTTCTTC
v_gene: TRBV30; abundance: NA; d_gene: NA; j_gene: TRBJ2-1; CDR3aa: CAWKGGGEQFF; CDR3nt: TGTGCCTGGAAGGGGGGGGGTGAGCAGTTCTTC
v_gene: TRBV30; abundance: NA; d_gene: TRBD1; j_gene: TRBJ1-6; CDR3aa: CACIKGQGYNSPLHF; CDR3nt: TGTGCCTGTATAAAGGGACAGGGGTATAATTCACCCCTCCACTTT
v_gene: TRBV24-1; abundance: few; d_gene: NA; j_gene: TRBJ2-1; CDR3aa: CATSDTQQRYSYNEQFF; CDR3nt: TGTGCCACCAGTGATACGCAACAGAGATACTCCTACAATGAGCAGTTCTTC
v_gene: TRBV3-1/TRBV3-2; abundance: NA; d_gene: NA; j_gene: TRBJ1-1; CDR3aa: CASSPTWGGSTEAFF; CDR3nt: TGTGCCAGCAGCCCAACCTGGGGGGGCAGTACTGAAGCTTTCTTT
v_gene: TRBV6-5; abundance: NA; d_gene: NA; j_gene: TRBJ1-1; CDR3aa: CASSPSRVNTEAFF; CDR3nt: TGTGCCAGCAGTCCTTCCAGGGTGAACACTGAAGCTTTCTTT
v_gene: TRBV6-5; abundance: NA; d_gene: NA; j_gene: TRBJ2-1; CDR3aa: CASSYTDSSEQFF; CDR3nt: TGTGCCAGCAGTTACACGGACAGTTCTGAGCAGTTCTTC
v_gene: TRBV2; abundance: NA; d_gene: NA; j_gene: TRBJ2-2; CDR3aa: CASSLLSNTGELFF; CDR3nt: TGTGCCAGCAGTTTACTGTCGAACACCGGGGAGCTGTTTTTT
v_gene: TRBV4-1; abundance: NA; d_gene: NA; j_gene: TRBJ1-1; CDR3aa: CASSQYFAGPPEAFF; CDR3nt: TGCGCCAGCAGCCAATATTTCGCGGGTCCCCCTGAAGCTTTCTTT
v_gene: TRBV28; abundance: NA; d_gene: TRBD1; j_gene: TRBJ1-6; CDR3aa: CASSLQQGGNSPLHF; CDR3nt: TGTGCCAGCAGTTTACAACAGGGGGGTAATTCACCCCTCCACTTT
v_gene: TRBV6-4; abundance: medium-sized; d_gene: TRBD2; j_gene: TRBJ2-3; CDR3aa: CASSFSGTGTDTQYF; CDR3nt: TGTGCCAGCAGCTTTAGCGGGACTGGCACAGATACGCAGTATTTT
v_gene: TRBV9; abundance: NA; d_gene: TRBD1; j_gene: TRBJ1-1; CDR3aa: CASSPRQGHSTEAFF; CDR3nt: TGTGCCAGCAGCCCCCGACAGGGTCATTCTACTGAAGCTTTCTTT
v_gene: TRBV28; abundance: once; d_gene: TRBD2; j_gene: TRBJ2-7; CDR3aa: CASSLSTSGEQYF; CDR3nt: TGTGCCAGCAGTTTATCAACTAGCGGCGAGCAGTACTTC
v_gene: TRBV4-3; abundance: few; d_gene: NA; j_gene: TRBJ1-2; CDR3aa: CASSQDSSRVYGYTF; CDR3nt: TGCGCCAGCAGCCAAGACAGCAGCAGGGTCTATGGCTACACCTTC
v_gene: TRBV6-6; abundance: NA; d_gene: NA; j_gene: TRBJ1-2; CDR3aa: CASSYSGGGLYGYTF; CDR3nt: TGTGCCAGCAGTTACTCGGGCGGGGGGCTTTATGGCTACACCTTC
v_gene: TRBV29-1; abundance: NA; d_gene: NA; j_gene: TRBJ1-3; CDR3aa: CSADSLSGNTIYF; CDR3nt: TGCAGCGCGGACAGCCTCTCTGGAAACACCATATATTTT
v_gene: TRBV5-4; abundance: NA; d_gene: NA; j_gene: TRBJ1-2; CDR3aa: CASRRGGESYGYTF; CDR3nt: TGTGCCAGCCGACGGGGGGGAGAGAGCTATGGCTACACCTTC
v_gene: TRBV18; abundance: NA; d_gene: NA; j_gene: TRBJ2-2; CDR3aa: CASSPQGVSGELFF; CDR3nt: TGTGCCAGCTCACCACAGGGGGTTTCCGGGGAGCTGTTTTTT
v_gene: TRBV3-1/TRBV3-2; abundance: few; d_gene: TRBD1; j_gene: TRBJ1-2; CDR3aa: CASSQDERGHTF; CDR3nt: TGTGCCAGCAGCCAAGACGAAAGGGGGCACACCTTC
v_gene: TRBV27; abundance: NA; d_gene: TRBD1; j_gene: TRBJ2-2; CDR3aa: CASSLPPGQDFAGELFF; CDR3nt: TGTGCCAGCAGTTTACCACCGGGACAGGATTTCGCCGGGGAGCTGTTTTTT
v_gene: TRBV6-5; abundance: once; d_gene: NA; j_gene: TRBJ2-7; CDR3aa: CASSPQGFLPEQYF; CDR3nt: TGTGCCAGCAGTCCACAGGGATTCCTACCCGAGCAGTACTTC
v_gene: TRBV5-1; abundance: NA; d_gene: NA; j_gene: TRBJ2-1; CDR3aa: CASSLESSYNEQFF; CDR3nt: TGCGCCAGCAGCTTGGAGAGTTCCTACAATGAGCAGTTCTTC
v_gene: TRBV9; abundance: once; d_gene: TRBD1; j_gene: TRBJ2-7; CDR3aa: CASSPRTGGHEQYF; CDR3nt: TGTGCCAGCAGCCCCCGGACAGGGGGCCACGAGCAGTACTTC
v_gene: TRBV1; abundance: NA; d_gene: NA; j_gene: TRBJ1-2; CDR3aa: CTSSQDGGYGYTF; CDR3nt: TGCACCAGCAGCCAAGACGGAGGCTATGGCTACACCTTC
v_gene: TRBV6-5; abundance: NA; d_gene: TRBD1; j_gene: TRBJ2-7; CDR3aa: CASSRQGAGEQYF; CDR3nt: TGTGCCAGCAGTAGACAGGGGGCGGGGGAGCAGTACTTC
v_gene: TRBV29-1; abundance: NA; d_gene: NA; j_gene: TRBJ1-2; CDR3aa: CSGGQVNYGYTF; CDR3nt: TGCAGCGGTGGTCAGGTTAACTATGGCTACACCTTC
v_gene: TRBV12-3/TRBV12-4; abundance: NA; d_gene: TRBD2; j_gene: TRBJ2-1; CDR3aa: CASRPTSGNEQFF; CDR3nt: TGTGCCAGCAGGCCCACTAGCGGCAATGAGCAGTTCTTC
v_gene: TRBV19; abundance: once; d_gene: TRBD1; j_gene: TRBJ2-3; CDR3aa: CASSAFDRAVSTDTQYF; CDR3nt: TGTGCCAGTAGTGCCTTCGACAGGGCAGTTAGCACAGATACGCAGTATTTT
v_gene: TRBV6-5; abundance: NA; d_gene: NA; j_gene: TRBJ1-6; CDR3aa: CASSYEQPYNSPLHF; CDR3nt: TGTGCCAGCAGTTACGAACAGCCTTATAATTCACCCCTCCACTTT
v_gene: TRBV30; abundance: NA; d_gene: TRBD1; j_gene: TRBJ2-7; CDR3aa: CAWRPGQLKSYEQYF; CDR3nt: TGTGCCTGGAGGCCGGGACAGTTAAAAAGCTACGAGCAGTACTTC
v_gene: TRBV4-1; abundance: NA; d_gene: NA; j_gene: TRBJ1-2; CDR3aa: CASSPRGDYGYTF; CDR3nt: TGCGCCAGCAGCCCCAGGGGCGACTATGGCTACACCTTC
v_gene: TRBV3-1/TRBV3-2; abundance: NA; d_gene: NA; j_gene: TRBJ2-4; CDR3aa: CASSQNSKRPKNIQYF; CDR3nt: TGTGCCAGCAGCCAAAACTCCAAGCGACCCAAAAACATTCAGTACTTC